The rows below give T cell receptor beta chains drawn from one sample of a study of beta chain features in type 1 diabetes. Using immunoSEQ multiplex PCR, the repertoire was profiled, and TCRdb retains in-frame clones only, with some absent. The sample has roughly 450,000 clones; roughly 14% are singletons. Source material: naive CD4+ T cells from blood. The receptors stem from a man between 25 and 39 years old in good health. Each CDR3 is given with its conserved first and last residue. D genes are given only for firm matches. Expanded clones are given a class, and other clones once, few, many or no size at all.

CDR3 length: 14
V gene: TRBV4-3
clone size: few
J gene: TRBJ1-2
D gene: .
CDR3 protein: CASSQESGLRGYTF
CDR3 DNA: TGCGCCAGCAGCCAAGAGTCAGGGCTCCGTGGCTACACCTTC

CDR3 length: 12
V gene: TRBV29-1
clone size: few
J gene: TRBJ2-7
D gene: .
CDR3 protein: CSVVIGSYEQYF
CDR3 DNA: TGCAGCGTTGTAATAGGGTCCTACGAGCAGTACTTC

CDR3 length: 16
V gene: TRBV4-3
clone size: few
J gene: TRBJ2-5
D gene: TRBD1
CDR3 protein: CASSRLTSTGLETQYF
CDR3 DNA: TGCGCCAGCAGCCGCCTGACCTCGACAGGGCTCGAGACCCAGTACTTC

CDR3 length: 14
V gene: TRBV7-9
clone size: few
J gene: TRBJ1-1
D gene: .
CDR3 protein: CASSLAGFNTEAFF
CDR3 DNA: TGTGCCAGCAGCTTAGCCGGGTTCAACACTGAAGCTTTCTTT

CDR3 length: 14
V gene: TRBV2
clone size: .
J gene: TRBJ1-1
D gene: .
CDR3 protein: CASTVQGEHTEAFF
CDR3 DNA: TGTGCCAGCACCGTACAGGGTGAACACACTGAAGCTTTCTTT

CDR3 length: 15
V gene: TRBV15
clone size: few
J gene: TRBJ2-3
D gene: .
CDR3 protein: CATSKSGDPTDTQYF
CDR3 DNA: TGTGCCACCAGCAAAAGCGGAGACCCCACAGATACGCAGTATTTT

CDR3 length: 14
V gene: TRBV27
clone size: few
J gene: TRBJ1-1
D gene: TRBD1
CDR3 protein: CASSPGQGWTEAFF
CDR3 DNA: TGTGCCAGCAGTCCGGGACAGGGGTGGACTGAAGCTTTCTTT

CDR3 length: 21
V gene: TRBV27
clone size: few
J gene: TRBJ2-6
D gene: .
CDR3 protein: CASSSASLWHPKDSGANVLTF
CDR3 DNA: TGTGCCAGCAGTTCCGCCAGTCTTTGGCACCCAAAGGACTCTGGGGCCAACGTCCTGACTTTC

CDR3 length: 18
V gene: TRBV9
clone size: .
J gene: TRBJ2-1
D gene: TRBD2
CDR3 protein: CASSVPGTSGASYNEQFF
CDR3 DNA: TGTGCCAGCAGCGTCCCAGGGACTAGCGGGGCGTCCTACAATGAGCAGTTCTTC

CDR3 length: 12
V gene: TRBV29-1
clone size: few
J gene: TRBJ2-2
D gene: .
CDR3 protein: CSGLGGTGELFF
CDR3 DNA: TGCAGCGGACTAGGGGGCACCGGGGAGCTGTTTTTT

CDR3 length: 16
V gene: TRBV30
clone size: .
J gene: TRBJ2-1
D gene: .
CDR3 protein: CAWSRRLGTWGHEQFF
CDR3 DNA: TGTGCCTGGAGCCGAAGGTTGGGGACTTGGGGGCATGAGCAGTTCTTC

CDR3 length: 15
V gene: TRBV29-1
clone size: few
J gene: TRBJ2-1
D gene: TRBD1
CDR3 protein: CSVGGTGGFDNEQFF
CDR3 DNA: TGCAGCGTTGGAGGGACAGGAGGTTTCGACAATGAGCAGTTCTTC

CDR3 length: 15
V gene: TRBV7-9
clone size: few
J gene: TRBJ1-1
D gene: .
CDR3 protein: CASSLALQRGTEAFF
CDR3 DNA: TGTGCCAGCAGCCTTGCACTGCAGCGAGGCACTGAAGCTTTCTTT

CDR3 length: 13
V gene: TRBV5-1
clone size: few
J gene: TRBJ2-1
D gene: .
CDR3 protein: CASSLAQVNEQFF
CDR3 DNA: TGCGCCAGCAGCTTGGCCCAGGTCAATGAGCAGTTCTTC

CDR3 length: 15
V gene: TRBV25-1
clone size: few
J gene: TRBJ1-2
D gene: .
CDR3 protein: CASSEFTVPLDGYTF
CDR3 DNA: TGTGCCAGCAGTGAATTCACCGTTCCTCTAGATGGCTACACCTTC

CDR3 length: 15
V gene: TRBV14
clone size: few
J gene: TRBJ2-1
D gene: .
CDR3 protein: CASRSLASVGNEQFF
CDR3 DNA: TGTGCCAGCAGGAGTCTAGCCAGCGTCGGGAATGAGCAGTTCTTC

CDR3 length: 16
V gene: TRBV15
clone size: .
J gene: TRBJ1-4
D gene: .
CDR3 protein: CATSRDRTATNEKLFF
CDR3 DNA: TGTGCCACCAGCAGAGACCGAACTGCAACTAATGAAAAACTGTTTTTT

CDR3 length: 12
V gene: TRBV25-1
clone size: .
J gene: TRBJ2-7
D gene: .
CDR3 protein: CASSLSSYEQYF
CDR3 DNA: TGTGCCAGCAGTCTTAGCTCCTACGAGCAGTACTTC

CDR3 length: 12
V gene: TRBV14
clone size: few
J gene: TRBJ1-6
D gene: .
CDR3 protein: CASSQIGSPLHF
CDR3 DNA: TGTGCCAGCAGCCAAATAGGTTCACCCCTCCACTTT

CDR3 length: 14
V gene: TRBV13
clone size: .
J gene: TRBJ2-1
D gene: .
CDR3 protein: CASSFHSSYNEQFF
CDR3 DNA: TGTGCCAGCAGCTTTCACAGCTCCTACAATGAGCAGTTCTTC

CDR3 length: 14
V gene: TRBV11-2
clone size: few
J gene: TRBJ1-6
D gene: .
CDR3 protein: CASSFDSNNSPLHF
CDR3 DNA: TGTGCCAGCAGCTTTGACAGCAATAATTCACCCCTCCACTTT

CDR3 length: 17
V gene: TRBV14
clone size: .
J gene: TRBJ2-1
D gene: TRBD2
CDR3 protein: CASSQGFLWREGNEQFF
CDR3 DNA: TGTGCCAGCAGCCAAGGCTTTCTCTGGCGGGAGGGTAATGAGCAGTTCTTC

CDR3 length: 14
V gene: TRBV14
clone size: .
J gene: TRBJ2-5
D gene: .
CDR3 protein: CASSRGRLQETQYF
CDR3 DNA: TGTGCCAGCAGCCGGGGGCGGCTCCAAGAGACCCAGTACTTC

CDR3 length: 16
V gene: TRBV4-1
clone size: .
J gene: TRBJ2-1
D gene: .
CDR3 protein: CASSQGWVATYNEQFF
CDR3 DNA: TGCGCCAGCAGCCAAGGCTGGGTGGCTACCTACAATGAGCAGTTCTTC

CDR3 length: 14
V gene: TRBV29-1
clone size: few
J gene: TRBJ1-2
D gene: .
CDR3 protein: CSVESGGLSVFYTF
CDR3 DNA: TGCAGCGTTGAGTCCGGTGGGCTCTCCGTTTTCTACACCTTC

CDR3 length: 15
V gene: TRBV7-9
clone size: .
J gene: TRBJ2-4
D gene: .
CDR3 protein: CASSAMWDGKNIQYF
CDR3 DNA: TGTGCCAGCAGCGCGATGTGGGACGGCAAAAACATTCAGTACTTC

CDR3 length: 14
V gene: TRBV9
clone size: .
J gene: TRBJ1-1
D gene: .
CDR3 protein: CASSGTATNTEAFF
CDR3 DNA: TGTGCCAGCAGCGGGACAGCCACGAACACTGAAGCTTTCTTT

CDR3 length: 15
V gene: TRBV7-2
clone size: .
J gene: TRBJ2-1
D gene: TRBD2
CDR3 protein: CASSLDGLAGGKQFF
CDR3 DNA: TGTGCCAGCAGCTTAGATGGCCTAGCGGGGGGGAAGCAGTTCTTC

CDR3 length: 12
V gene: TRBV2
clone size: .
J gene: TRBJ2-3
D gene: .
CDR3 protein: CASRSLTDTQYF
CDR3 DNA: TGTGCCAGCAGGAGTTTGACAGATACGCAGTATTTT

CDR3 length: 14
V gene: TRBV7-2
clone size: .
J gene: TRBJ1-1
D gene: .
CDR3 protein: CASSQWGRSTEAFF
CDR3 DNA: TGTGCCAGCAGCCAATGGGGGAGGAGCACTGAAGCTTTCTTT

CDR3 length: 18
V gene: TRBV14
clone size: .
J gene: TRBJ2-1
D gene: TRBD2
CDR3 protein: CASSQGPSGSHLVNEQFF
CDR3 DNA: TGTGCCAGCAGCCAAGGTCCTAGCGGGAGTCATTTGGTGAATGAGCAGTTCTTC

CDR3 length: 14
V gene: TRBV25-1
clone size: few
J gene: TRBJ1-2
D gene: .
CDR3 protein: CASSESVLNYGYTF
CDR3 DNA: TGTGCCAGCAGTGAATCGGTCTTGAACTATGGCTACACCTTC

CDR3 length: 16
V gene: TRBV14
clone size: few
J gene: TRBJ2-5
D gene: .
CDR3 protein: CASSLRILLTKETQYF
CDR3 DNA: TGTGCCAGCAGCCTAAGGATACTTCTTACCAAAGAGACCCAGTACTTC

CDR3 length: 16
V gene: TRBV19
clone size: .
J gene: TRBJ2-1
D gene: TRBD2
CDR3 protein: CASSTISGGSYNEQFF
CDR3 DNA: TGTGCCAGTAGTACCATTAGCGGGGGCTCCTACAATGAGCAGTTCTTC

CDR3 length: 17
V gene: TRBV4-1
clone size: few
J gene: TRBJ2-3
D gene: TRBD2
CDR3 protein: CASSQQRLAGGTDTQYF
CDR3 DNA: TGCGCCAGCAGCCAGCAGAGACTAGCGGGGGGCACAGATACGCAGTATTTT

CDR3 length: 14
V gene: TRBV29-1
clone size: few
J gene: TRBJ1-2
D gene: .
CDR3 protein: CSVETQGTIYGYTF
CDR3 DNA: TGCAGCGTCGAGACCCAGGGGACGATCTATGGCTACACCTTC

CDR3 length: 14
V gene: TRBV18
clone size: .
J gene: TRBJ2-5
D gene: .
CDR3 protein: CASSPSGVGETQYF
CDR3 DNA: TGTGCCAGCTCACCGTCAGGGGTGGGAGAGACCCAGTACTTC